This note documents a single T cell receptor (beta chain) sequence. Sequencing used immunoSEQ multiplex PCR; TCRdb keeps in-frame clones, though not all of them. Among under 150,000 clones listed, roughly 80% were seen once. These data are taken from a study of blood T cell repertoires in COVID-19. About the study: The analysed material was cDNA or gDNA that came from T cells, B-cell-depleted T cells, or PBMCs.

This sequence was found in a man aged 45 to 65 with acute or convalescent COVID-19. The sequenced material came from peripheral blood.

This CDR3 is CASSRDPLTGSRISEAFF. CDR3 coding DNA: TGTGCCAGCAGCCGGGACCCCCTGACAGGGAGTAGAATTTCTGAAGCTTTCTTT. The genes are TRBV5-4 and TRBJ1-1; 7 bases are a match to TRBD1. V lost 4 bases, J lost 6 bases, and 21 bases stayed unmatched. The CDR3 runs to 18 residues. In germline, CDR1 is SGHNT, CDR2 YYREEE (reference sequence).